One and the same sample provided the 14 T cell receptor beta chains below, sequenced in a study of T-cell reconstitution after alpha-beta-depleted transplantation in children. Preparing the TCRbeta library involved the use of unique molecular identifiers. TCRdb ran MiXCR on the PCR reads and lists one entry per CDR3 protein. The sample consists of some 75,000 distinct CDR3 sequences, 6% to 8% of them appearing once. Sequencing used PBMCs from the stem cell graft donor, obtained from the stem cell graft. These receptors all come from a human donor who donated a stem cell graft to a child with acute lymphoblastic leukemia.

Many counts were recorded for this clonotype. The chain recombines TRBV6-5 with TRBJ2-7, with 8 bases that match TRBD2. Germline values: CDR1 MNHEY, CDR2 SVGAGI. The CDR3 length is 17 residues. J was trimmed by 6 bases and V by 2 bases; bases with no gene match: 15. The chain's CDR3 is CASSYQALSGGLSEQYF. The CDR3 coding sequence is TGTGCCAGCAGTTACCAAGCGCTAAGCGGGGGCCTCTCCGAGCAGTACTTC.

This clonotype was seen only a few times. This chain uses TRBV18 with TRBJ1-1; D possibly corresponds to TRBD1 (6 bases). V gave up 5 bases and J gave up 1 base, with 14 bases separating them. The CDR3 sequence is 15 residues long. Germline loops: CDR1 KGHSH, CDR2 LQKENI. The CDR3 region has the DNA TGTGCCAGCTCAGCTAATCAGGGGCCGAACACTGAAGCTTTCTTT. Protein: CASSANQGPNTEAFF.

The chain carries TRBV6-5 and TRBJ1-2, with a tentative D call TRBD1 (5 bases). Trimming stripped 0 bases from V and 8 bases from J, with 16 bases between. This CDR3 has 15 amino acids. Germline CDR1 is MNHEY and CDR2 is SVGAGI. CDR3 in amino acids: CASSYSSTGERGYTF. Written as DNA, the CDR3 is TGTGCCAGCAGTTACTCGAGTACGGGGGAAAGGGGCTACACCTTC.

This clonotype was picked up many times. This chain connects TRBV7-2 to TRBJ2-1; TRBD1 aligns across 7 bases. CDR3 length: 12 residues. Germline V gene sequence: CDR1 SGHTA, CDR2 FQGNSA. Trimming removed 5 bases from V and 14 bases from J; junction bases left unmatched: 9. The CDR3 region is CASSLKGTEKFF. Here the CDR3 DNA reads TGTGCCAGCAGCCTTAAAGGGACAGAGAAGTTCTTC.

In this sample, this clonotype turned up a few times. The rearrangement uses TRBV10-3 and TRBJ2-1; TRBD2 matches 11 bases. The length of the CDR3 is 17 residues. Germline V gene lookup returns CDR1 ENHRY and CDR2 SYGVKD. J gave up 8 bases and V 6 bases, and 15 bases lay outside the gene matches. As DNA, the CDR3 is TGTGCCATCAGGTTGAGACTAGCGGGGAACTCAAGTGATGAGCAGTTCTTC. Protein product: CAIRLRLAGNSSDEQFF.

This clonotype was counted at least ten times. The chain carries TRBV12-3 or TRBV12-4 and TRBJ1-2, with 7 bases aligning to TRBD1. There are 14 residues in the CDR3. V was pared by 5 bases and J by 4 bases, with 7 bases of the junction left unmatched. The CDR3 loop is CASSRGGRGYGYTF. In DNA form, the CDR3 reads TGTGCCAGCAGTCGAGGGGGCCGGGGCTATGGCTACACCTTC.

This clonotype was counted ten times or more. The rearrangement joins TRBV7-8 to TRBJ1-5; 8 bases agree with TRBD1. The V gene end was trimmed by 1 base and the J gene end by 4 bases; junction bases not matched to a gene: 6. The CDR3 is 16 amino acids. CDR1 is SGHVS, CDR2 FQNEAQ, per germline. The CDR3 loop reads CASSLVRTGINQPQHF. DNA of the CDR3: TGTGCCAGCAGCTTAGTCCGGACAGGGATTAATCAGCCCCAGCATTTT.

In this sample, this clonotype turned up many times. This chain connects TRBV6-5 to TRBJ2-5, with TRBD1 matching over 7 bases. V lost 3 bases to trimming and J lost 1 base; unmatched junction nucleotides: 2. CDR1 is MNHEY and CDR2 is SVGAGI in the germline V gene. CDR3 length: 14 residues. The CDR3 is CASSYGQVQETQYF. CDR3 DNA sequence: TGTGCCAGCAGTTATGGACAGGTCCAAGAGACCCAGTACTTC.

This clonotype has a handful of counts. The chain carries TRBV6-2 or TRBV6-3 and TRBJ2-1, with D unclear. The CDR3 has 16 amino acids. V was shortened by 2 bases and J by 4 bases, with 15 bases between the two germline ends. Germline-derived CDR1 and CDR2 are MNHEY and SVGEGT. CDR3 in amino acids: CASSYRTEIAYNEQFF. CDR3 sequence (DNA): TGTGCCAGCAGTTACAGGACCGAGATCGCTTACAATGAGCAGTTCTTC.

There are a few counts of this clonotype. This chain joins TRBV11-2 and TRBJ1-2, with D unclear. The CDR3 totals 13 residues. V was trimmed by 1 base and J by 1 base, leaving 4 bases between them. Germline V gives CDR1 SGHAT, CDR2 FQNNGV. The CDR3 sequence is CASSLGFNYGYTF. The CDR3 nucleotides read TGTGCCAGCAGCTTAGGGTTTAACTATGGCTACACCTTC. Full variable domain (missing parts from reference TRBV11-2 and TRBJ1-2): EAGVAQSPRYKIIEKRQSVAFWCNPISGHATLYWYQQILGQGPKLLIQFQNNGVVDDSQLPKDRFSAERLKGVDSTLKIQPAKLEDSAVYLCASSLGFNYGYTFGSGTRLTVV.

This clonotype was counted a few times. J is TRBJ2-3 and V is TRBV15; 9 bases align to TRBD2. This CDR3 is built from 17 residues. J was trimmed by 3 bases and V by 6 bases; bases with no gene match: 13. The germline V gene has CDR1 LNHNV and CDR2 YYDKDF (reference sequence). CDR3 in DNA: TGTGCCACCAGTTCCGTCGTCCAGAGCGGGAGGACAGATACGCAGTATTTT. Translated, it gives CATSSVVQSGRTDTQYF. The whole variable domain, remainder taken from reference TRBV15 and TRBJ2-3, is DAMVIQNPRYQVTQFGKPVTLSCSQTLNHNVMYWYQQKSSQAPKLLFHYYDKDFNNEADTPDNFQSRRPNTSFCFLDIRSPGLGDTAMYLCATSSVVQSGRTDTQYFGPGTRLTVL.

This clonotype was observed a handful of times. The CDR3 is CASSQEWEITDTQYF. For the CDR3, the DNA is TGCGCCAGCAGCCAAGAATGGGAAATTACAGATACGCAGTATTTT. The V and J genes are TRBV4-1 and TRBJ2-3; no firm D call. Germline lookup yields CDR1 MGHRA and CDR2 YSYEKL. The CDR3 consists of 15 residues. Trimming stripped 0 bases from V and 3 bases from J, with 10 bases between.

The chain uses TRBV6-5 and TRBJ2-7; 8 bases map to TRBD1. The CDR3 covers 16 residues. The V and J ends lost 5 bases and 3 bases, in that order; junction bases with no gene match: 12. Germline CDR1 reads MNHEY; CDR2 reads SVGAGI. The CDR3 loop is CASSRTGSVLVYEQYF. As DNA, the CDR3 is TGTGCCAGCAGTCGGACAGGGTCAGTACTTGTCTACGAGCAGTACTTC.

The V call is TRBV9, the J call TRBJ1-1; maybe TRBD1 (5 bases). The V gene lost 0 bases and the J gene lost 0 bases, with 18 bases spanning the gap. The CDR3 is 18 residues long. Germline CDR1 SGDLS, CDR2 YYNGEE. The CDR3, as DNA: TGTGCCAGCAGCGTAGAGTCGGGGCTGGGATCCATGAACACTGAAGCTTTCTTT. The encoded protein is CASSVESGLGSMNTEAFF.